Reported below is one T cell receptor (beta chain). There are many counts of this clonotype. This receptor's antigen is unknown. Base qualities are missing; no much larger clone stands one base away. The data are from a study (dated by TCRdb to about 2015). General notes on the study: The study set out to test whether tumor-infiltrating Tregs in breast cancer get recruited from blood Tregs or are instead converted in situ from other CD4+ T cell subsets.

What the research found in general, with its limitations: Tumor memory CD4+ T cell TCR gene usage was found to cluster with blood and lymph node memory CD4+ cells and with lymph node naive CD4+ cells. Rather than covering whole repertoires, validation in the larger cohort was restricted to a single TCR beta V-J rearrangement. The TCR alpha and beta sequences of tumor-infiltrating Tregs showed the greatest overlap with tumor naive CD4+ T cells, followed by blood naive CD4+ T cells.

Amplification of full-length TCR variable regions was done by 5' RACE PCR using constant-region reverse primers, and this step was followed by semi-nested PCR with Nested Universal Primer A. The ReliaPrep RNA Cell Miniprep System was used to extract total RNA, which was then reverse transcribed into 5'RACE-ready cDNA with the SMARTer RACE 5'/3' Kit. An Illumina MiSeq was used to sequence the full-length TCR alpha and beta libraries, which had been barcoded with multiplex adaptors. In the paper's pipeline: For each of nine subset-tissue groups, sequencing data from the five patients were combined, and the groups were compared by unsupervised clustering of TCR gene usage. The Morisita-Horn index was used to calculate repertoire similarity, with shared sequences weighted according to their contribution to each repertoire. Using fastp at Q25 and MiXCR, TCRdb reprocessed the public reads and kept productive beta chains. One record per CDR3 amino acid sequence lists the most common genes and DNA. These V and J calls derive from TCRdb rather than the authors' analysis. The sample yields over 25,000 distinct CDR3 sequences; 20% to 30% were counted once. The ten top clones hold over 2% of the sample.

CD4+CD25+CD127-/low cells were isolated as Tregs. Tregs, naive and memory CD4+ T cells from tumor, blood and ipsilateral draining lymph nodes of five or six breast cancer patients underwent full-length TCR alpha and beta sequencing. Tumor tissue and lymph nodes from ipsilateral axillary dissection were perfused with PBS, minced and digested with collagenase I and hyaluronidase. Sorted cell populations were confirmed by FACS to exceed 90% purity. The germline V gene yields SNHLY for CDR1 and FYNNEI for CDR2. V trim: 7 bases; J trim: 5 bases; unmatched bases: 11. From the cysteine through the phenylalanine, the CDR3 covers 15 amino acids. Of all the DNA, just the CDR3 is kept, 45 bases in frame from base 1.

In this chain, TRBV2 is recombined with TRBJ1-5; 7 junctional bases match TRBD1. The receptor was isolated from a female donor with breast cancer. The sequenced sample was tumor-infiltrating Tregs sorted from the breast tumor. The CDR3 is CASKETGTVDQPQHF. The DNA sequence follows: TGTGCCAGCAAAGAAACCGGGACAGTAGATCAGCCCCAGCATTTT.